Listed below are T cell receptor beta chains from one sample, sequenced in a study of radiation and T cells in renal cell carcinoma. The assay was immunoSEQ multiplex PCR, and TCRdb's table has in-frame clones only and misses some. Counted here are more than 120,000 clones, about 86% occurring once; the ten biggest clones make up around 17%. The sample in question was blood, obtained from a patient whose treatment included radiotherapy and nephrectomy. These receptors were taken from a woman between 45 and 60 years old with renal cell carcinoma. Both conserved end residues are part of each CDR3. D genes are given only for firm matches. Expanded clones get a size class; other rows say once, few or many, or leave the size out.

NA	TRBV7-2	NA	TRBJ1-4	14	TGTGCCAGCAGCCCTTTTGCGGGGGCCGAAAAACTGTTTTTT	CASSPFAGAEKLFF
NA	TRBV7-6	NA	TRBJ1-6	14	TGTGCCAGCAGCCGAGAACACAGGGCATCACCCCTCCACTTT	CASSREHRASPLHF
NA	TRBV21-1	NA	TRBJ2-7	18	TGTGCCAGCAGCGACGTAAGACAAACACTAGGAGCCTCCTACGAGCAGTACTTC	CASSDVRQTLGASYEQYF
NA	TRBV15	NA	TRBJ1-3	13	TGTGCCACCAGCAGAGAAGGGTCGGACACCATATATTTT	CATSREGSDTIYF
NA	TRBV2	NA	TRBJ1-6	13	TGTGCCACCTCTCTCTCCTATAATTCACCCCTCCACTTT	CATSLSYNSPLHF
TRBD1	TRBV5-4	NA	TRBJ1-3	13	TGTGCCAGCAGAATCACAGGGGAGGACACCATATATTTT	CASRITGEDTIYF
NA	TRBV7-2	few	TRBJ1-2	12	TGTGCCAGCAGCTTACAGGGCTATGGCTACACCTTC	CASSLQGYGYTF
NA	TRBV28	few	TRBJ2-6	15	TGTGCCAGCAGTTTCGCGGGTACTGGGGCCAACGTCCTGACTTTC	CASSFAGTGANVLTF
TRBD2	TRBV4-3	NA	TRBJ2-2	17	TGCGCCAGCAGCCAAGTGGCGGGGGGGCTAGGGACCGGGGAGCTGTTTTTT	CASSQVAGGLGTGELFF
NA	TRBV5-1	NA	TRBJ2-3	13	TGCGCCAGCAGCAAGACCTTCACAGATACGCAGTATTTT	CASSKTFTDTQYF
TRBD1	TRBV19	NA	TRBJ2-7	14	TGTGCCAGTAGTACCGGGACAGCTCCCTACGAGCAGTACTTC	CASSTGTAPYEQYF
NA	TRBV28	once	TRBJ1-6	12	TGTGCCAGCAGTTCCGGGAATTCACCCCTCCACTTT	CASSSGNSPLHF
TRBD1	TRBV4-3	NA	TRBJ2-1	17	TGCGCCAGCAGCCGCCAGCCCGCCGGACAGGGTAGGGATGAGCAGTTCTTC	CASSRQPAGQGRDEQFF
TRBD1	TRBV19	once	TRBJ1-5	19	TGTGCCAGTAGTCCTCGGACAGGGGCTAAGATTAATAGCAATCAGCCCCAGCATTTT	CASSPRTGAKINSNQPQHF
NA	TRBV7-9	NA	TRBJ1-3	16	TGTGCCAGCAGCCTACTAGCCCGTCACTCTGGAAACACCATATATTTT	CASSLLARHSGNTIYF
NA	TRBV10-3	NA	TRBJ2-5	13	TGTGCCATCAGTGAGTCGACGGGTAGACGGCAGTACTTC	CAISESTGRRQYF
NA	TRBV7-2	NA	TRBJ2-7	13	TGTGCCAGCAGCTCTATGAACTCCTACGAGCAGTACTTC	CASSSMNSYEQYF
NA	TRBV7-6	NA	TRBJ2-1	15	TGTGCCAGCAGCCTCGCCGGGGGGCCGTCCAATGAGCAGTTCTTC	CASSLAGGPSNEQFF